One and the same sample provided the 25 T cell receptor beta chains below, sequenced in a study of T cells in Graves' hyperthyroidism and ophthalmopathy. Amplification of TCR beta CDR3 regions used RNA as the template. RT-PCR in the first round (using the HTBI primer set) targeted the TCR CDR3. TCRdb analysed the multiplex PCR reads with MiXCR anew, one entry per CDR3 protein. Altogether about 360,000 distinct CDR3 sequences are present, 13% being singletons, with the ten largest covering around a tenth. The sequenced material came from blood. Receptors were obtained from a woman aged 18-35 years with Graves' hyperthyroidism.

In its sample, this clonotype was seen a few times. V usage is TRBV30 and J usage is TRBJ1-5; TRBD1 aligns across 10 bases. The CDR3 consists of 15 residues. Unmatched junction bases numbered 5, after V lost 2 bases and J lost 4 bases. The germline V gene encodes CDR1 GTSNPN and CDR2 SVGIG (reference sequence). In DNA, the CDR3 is TGTGCCTGGAGTTGGACAGGGGGTTTGAATCAGCCCCAGCATTTT. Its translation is CAWSWTGGLNQPQHF.

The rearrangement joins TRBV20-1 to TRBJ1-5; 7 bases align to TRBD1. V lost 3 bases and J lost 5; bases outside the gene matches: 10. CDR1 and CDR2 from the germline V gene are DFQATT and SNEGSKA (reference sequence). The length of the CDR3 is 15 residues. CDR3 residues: CSASAGQARHQPQHF. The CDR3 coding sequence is TGCAGTGCTAGTGCCGGACAGGCTAGGCATCAGCCCCAGCATTTT.

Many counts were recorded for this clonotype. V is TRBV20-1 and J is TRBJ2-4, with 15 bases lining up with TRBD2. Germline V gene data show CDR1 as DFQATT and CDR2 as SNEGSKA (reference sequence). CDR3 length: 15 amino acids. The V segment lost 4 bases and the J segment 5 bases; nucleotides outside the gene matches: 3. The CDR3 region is CSANGLAGGENIQYF. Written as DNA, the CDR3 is TGCAGTGCTAACGGACTAGCGGGGGGGGAAAACATTCAGTACTTC.

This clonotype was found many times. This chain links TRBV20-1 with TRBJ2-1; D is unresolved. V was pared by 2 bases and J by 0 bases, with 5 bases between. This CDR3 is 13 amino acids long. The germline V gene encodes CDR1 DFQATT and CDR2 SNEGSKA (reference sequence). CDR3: CSARPSSYNEQFF. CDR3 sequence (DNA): TGCAGTGCTAGACCTAGCTCCTACAATGAGCAGTTCTTC.

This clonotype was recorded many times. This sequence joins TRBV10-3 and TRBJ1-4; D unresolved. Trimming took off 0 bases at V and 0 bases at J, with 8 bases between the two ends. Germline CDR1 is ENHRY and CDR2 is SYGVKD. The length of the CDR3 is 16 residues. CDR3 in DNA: TGTGCCATCAGTGAGTCGTTGACTGCAACTAATGAAAAACTGTTTTTT. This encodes CAISESLTATNEKLFF.

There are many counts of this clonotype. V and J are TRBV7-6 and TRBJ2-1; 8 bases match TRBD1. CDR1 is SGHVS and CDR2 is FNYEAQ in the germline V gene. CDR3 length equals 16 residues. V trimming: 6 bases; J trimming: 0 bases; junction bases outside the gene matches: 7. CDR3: CASSFRQGSSYNEQFF. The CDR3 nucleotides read TGTGCCAGCAGTTTTAGACAGGGGAGCTCCTACAATGAGCAGTTCTTC.

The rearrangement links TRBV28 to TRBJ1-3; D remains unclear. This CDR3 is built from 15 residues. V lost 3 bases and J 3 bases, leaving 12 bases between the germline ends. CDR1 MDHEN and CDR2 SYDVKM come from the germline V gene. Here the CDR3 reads CASSLDLGGGNTIYF. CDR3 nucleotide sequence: TGTGCCAGCAGTTTGGACCTAGGAGGTGGAAACACCATATATTTT.

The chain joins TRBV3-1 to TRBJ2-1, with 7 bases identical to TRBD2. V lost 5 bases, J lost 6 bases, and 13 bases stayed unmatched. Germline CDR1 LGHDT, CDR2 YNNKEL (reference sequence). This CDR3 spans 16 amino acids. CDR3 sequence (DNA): TGTGCCAGCAGCACAGAATCTAGCGGAGGGGTCAATGAGCAGTTCTTC. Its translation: CASSTESSGGVNEQFF.

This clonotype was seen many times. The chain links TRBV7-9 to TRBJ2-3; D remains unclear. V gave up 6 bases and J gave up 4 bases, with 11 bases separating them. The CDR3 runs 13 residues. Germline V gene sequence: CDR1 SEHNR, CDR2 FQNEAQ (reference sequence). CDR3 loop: CASSVQVPDTQYF. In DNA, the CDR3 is TGTGCCAGCAGTGTGCAGGTACCAGATACGCAGTATTTT.

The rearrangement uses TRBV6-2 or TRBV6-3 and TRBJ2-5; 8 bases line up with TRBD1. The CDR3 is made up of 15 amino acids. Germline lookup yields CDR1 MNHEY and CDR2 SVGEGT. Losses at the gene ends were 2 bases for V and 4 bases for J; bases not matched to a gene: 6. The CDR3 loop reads CASSYPDRAAETQYF. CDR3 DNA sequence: TGTGCCAGCAGTTACCCGGACAGGGCGGCAGAGACCCAGTACTTC.

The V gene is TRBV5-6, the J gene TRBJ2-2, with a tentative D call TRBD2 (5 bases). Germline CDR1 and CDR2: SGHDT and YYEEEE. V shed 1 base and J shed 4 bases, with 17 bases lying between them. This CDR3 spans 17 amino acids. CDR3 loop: CASSLNGGKPTTGELFF. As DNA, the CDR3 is TGTGCCAGCAGCTTGAATGGAGGCAAGCCCACCACCGGGGAGCTGTTTTTT.

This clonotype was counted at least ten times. The CDR3 DNA follows: TGTGCCAGCAGCTTAGGGGCGTCCCCTAGCACAGATACGCAGTATTTT. It translates to CASSLGASPSTDTQYF. The chain has TRBV7-2 and TRBJ2-3, with D unresolved. The CDR3 length is 16 residues. The germline gives CDR1 SGHTA, CDR2 FQGNSA. Trimming left V 1 base short and J 0 bases short, with 11 bases between.

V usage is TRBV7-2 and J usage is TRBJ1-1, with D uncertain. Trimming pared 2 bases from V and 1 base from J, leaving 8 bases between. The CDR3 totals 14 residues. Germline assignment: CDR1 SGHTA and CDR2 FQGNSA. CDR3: CASSLTPSNTEAFF. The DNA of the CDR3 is TGTGCCAGCAGCTTAACCCCCTCGAACACTGAAGCTTTCTTT.

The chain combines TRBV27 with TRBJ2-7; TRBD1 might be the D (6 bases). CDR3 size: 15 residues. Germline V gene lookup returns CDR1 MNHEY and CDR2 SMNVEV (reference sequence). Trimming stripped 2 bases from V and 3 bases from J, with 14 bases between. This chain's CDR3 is CASSLGAGVDYEQYF. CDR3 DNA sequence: TGTGCCAGCAGTTTAGGCGCAGGGGTGGACTACGAGCAGTACTTC.

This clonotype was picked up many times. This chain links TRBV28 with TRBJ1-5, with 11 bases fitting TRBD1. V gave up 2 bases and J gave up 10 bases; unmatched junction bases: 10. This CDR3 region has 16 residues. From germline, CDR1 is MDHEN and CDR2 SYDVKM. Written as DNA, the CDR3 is TGTGCCAGCAGTTTAGTATGGGGACAGGGGGGTGATCCCCAGCATTTT. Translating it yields CASSLVWGQGGDPQHF.

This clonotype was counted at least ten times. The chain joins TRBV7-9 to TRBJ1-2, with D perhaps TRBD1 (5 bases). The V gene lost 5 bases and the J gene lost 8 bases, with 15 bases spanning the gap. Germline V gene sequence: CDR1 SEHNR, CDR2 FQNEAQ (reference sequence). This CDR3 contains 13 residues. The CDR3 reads CASSDYETGGYTF. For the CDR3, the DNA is TGTGCCAGCAGCGATTATGAAACAGGCGGCTACACCTTC.

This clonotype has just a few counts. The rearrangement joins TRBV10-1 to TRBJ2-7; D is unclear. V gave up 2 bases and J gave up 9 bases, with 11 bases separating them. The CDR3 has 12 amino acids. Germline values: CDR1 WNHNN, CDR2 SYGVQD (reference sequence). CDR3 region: CASSELTRVQYF. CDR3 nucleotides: TGCGCCAGCAGTGAGCTAACAAGGGTGCAGTACTTC.

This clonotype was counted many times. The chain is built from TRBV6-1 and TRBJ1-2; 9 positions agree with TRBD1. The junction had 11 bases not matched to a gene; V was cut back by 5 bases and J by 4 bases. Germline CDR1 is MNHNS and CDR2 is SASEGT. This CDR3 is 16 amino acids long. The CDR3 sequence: CASSSPGTGFIYGYTF. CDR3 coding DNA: TGTGCCAGCAGTTCCCCCGGGACAGGGTTCATCTATGGCTACACCTTC.

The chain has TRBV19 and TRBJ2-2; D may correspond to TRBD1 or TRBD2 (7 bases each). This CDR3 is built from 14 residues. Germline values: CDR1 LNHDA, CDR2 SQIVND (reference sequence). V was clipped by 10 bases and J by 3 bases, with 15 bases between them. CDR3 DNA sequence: TGTGCCATTGGGAGGGGGCCTGACACCGGGGAGCTGTTTTTT. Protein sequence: CAIGRGPDTGELFF.

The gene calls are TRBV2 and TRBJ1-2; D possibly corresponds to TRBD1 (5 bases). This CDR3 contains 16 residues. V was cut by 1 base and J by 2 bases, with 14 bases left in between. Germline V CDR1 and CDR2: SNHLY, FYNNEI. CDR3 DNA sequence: TGTGCCAGCAGTGAAGGACCGGGACTCAAGAACTATGGCTACACCTTC. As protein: CASSEGPGLKNYGYTF.

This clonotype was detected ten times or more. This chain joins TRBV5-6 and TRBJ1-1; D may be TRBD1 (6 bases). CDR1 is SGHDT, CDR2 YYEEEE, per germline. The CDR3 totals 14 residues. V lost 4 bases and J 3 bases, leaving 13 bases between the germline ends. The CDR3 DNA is TGTGCCAGCAGCAAGACAGGCCGGCACACTGAAGCTTTCTTT. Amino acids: CASSKTGRHTEAFF.

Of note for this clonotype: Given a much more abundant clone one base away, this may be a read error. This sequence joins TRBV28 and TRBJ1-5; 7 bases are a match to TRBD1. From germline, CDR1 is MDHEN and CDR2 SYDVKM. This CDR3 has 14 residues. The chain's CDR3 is CASNLTGLNQPLHF. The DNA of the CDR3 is TGTGCCAGCAATTTGACAGGGCTCAATCAGCCCCTGCATTTT.

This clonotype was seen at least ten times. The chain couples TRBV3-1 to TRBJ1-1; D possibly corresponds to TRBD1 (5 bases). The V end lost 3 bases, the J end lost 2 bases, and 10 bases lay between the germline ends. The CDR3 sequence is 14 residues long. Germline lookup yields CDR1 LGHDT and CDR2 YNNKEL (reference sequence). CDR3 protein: CASSQVRDNTEAFF. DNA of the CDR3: TGTGCCAGCAGCCAGGTCAGGGATAACACTGAAGCTTTCTTT.

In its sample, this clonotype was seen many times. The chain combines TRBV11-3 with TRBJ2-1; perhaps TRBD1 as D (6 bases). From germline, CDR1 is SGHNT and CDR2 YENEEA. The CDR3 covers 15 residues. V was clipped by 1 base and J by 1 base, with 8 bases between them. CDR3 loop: CASSLGQGSYNEQFF. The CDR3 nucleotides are TGTGCCAGCAGCTTAGGCCAGGGGTCCTACAATGAGCAGTTCTTC.

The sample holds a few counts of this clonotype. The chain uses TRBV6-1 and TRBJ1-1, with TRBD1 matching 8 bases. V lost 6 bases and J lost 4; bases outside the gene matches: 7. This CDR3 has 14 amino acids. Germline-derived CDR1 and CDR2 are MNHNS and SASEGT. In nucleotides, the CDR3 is TGTGCCAGCAGCCCGACAGGGGTTCGCACTGAAGCTTTCTTT. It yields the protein CASSPTGVRTEAFF.